This section outlines one TCR beta chain sequence together with its context. Its antigen is unidentified. The authors extracted RNA and reverse transcribed it into cDNA as the sequencing template. TCRdb's table, derived via immunoSEQ multiplex PCR, lists solely in-frame clones and lacks some. The table lists about 97,000 clones, roughly two fifths of them singletons, with about 1.4% in the top ten. These data are taken from a study of CD8+ T cells in alopecia areata. The wider study: Twice daily, treated patients received 5 to 10 mg of oral tofacitinib.

V lost 5 bases and J lost 8, with 10 bases in between. The germline CDR1 and CDR2 sequences are DFQATT and SNEGSKA (reference sequence). CDR3 length: 10 residues. General study results and limits: It was lesional scalp, especially alopecia totalis/universalis, that showed higher clonality than normal scalp. Scalp samples also yield sequences from resident alphabeta T cells of normal skin.

Punch biopsies of lesional scalp, plus peripheral blood, were taken from alopecia areata patients. This chain connects TRBV20-1 to TRBJ2-7, with D possibly being TRBD1 or TRBD2 (5 bases each). The receptor was isolated from a human donor with alopecia areata. Material: CD4+ T cells sorted from blood. The CDR3 region has the DNA TGCAGTGCTCGGGACCTCAAGCAGTACTTC. It translates to CSARDLKQYF.